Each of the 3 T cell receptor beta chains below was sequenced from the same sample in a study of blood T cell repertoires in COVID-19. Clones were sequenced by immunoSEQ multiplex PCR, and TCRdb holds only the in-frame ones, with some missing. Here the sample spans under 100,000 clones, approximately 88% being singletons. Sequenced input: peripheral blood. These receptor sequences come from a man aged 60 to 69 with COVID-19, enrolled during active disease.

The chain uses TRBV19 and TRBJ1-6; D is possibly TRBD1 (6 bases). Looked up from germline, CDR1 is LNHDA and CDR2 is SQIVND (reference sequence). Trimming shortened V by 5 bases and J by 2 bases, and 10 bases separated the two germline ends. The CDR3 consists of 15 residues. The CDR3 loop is CASSSRTAYNSPLHF. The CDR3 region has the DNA TGTGCCAGTAGTTCAAGGACAGCCTATAATTCACCCCTCCACTTT.

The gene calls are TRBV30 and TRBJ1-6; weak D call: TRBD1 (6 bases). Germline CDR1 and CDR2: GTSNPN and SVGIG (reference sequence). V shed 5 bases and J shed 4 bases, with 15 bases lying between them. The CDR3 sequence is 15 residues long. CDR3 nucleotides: TGTGCCTGGGGCCGCTCCGGGACATATAATTCACCCCTCCACTTT. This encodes CAWGRSGTYNSPLHF.

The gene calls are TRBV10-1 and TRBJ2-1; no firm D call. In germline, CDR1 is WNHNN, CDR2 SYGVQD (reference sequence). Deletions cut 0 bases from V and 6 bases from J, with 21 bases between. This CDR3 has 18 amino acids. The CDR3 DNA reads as TGCGCCAGCAGTGAGTCGGTGACACCCGATGATTCGAGCAATGAGCAGTTCTTC. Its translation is CASSESVTPDDSSNEQFF.